The 22 T cell receptor beta chains below come from one sample, sequenced in a study of vaccination effects on CD4 cells after COVID-19. Generated by immunoSEQ multiplex PCR, the TCRdb table keeps only in-frame clones and is missing some. The sample shows tens of thousands of clones, roughly 73% of them seen only once. No antigens are known for them. Peptide-pool stimulation followed by sequencing identified expanded antigen-specific CD4+ clonotypes in the ViraFEST assay. Having been cultured for roughly 10 days, the cells underwent CD4+ T cell isolation. Vaccine administered to participants consisted of two doses of either BNT162b2 or mRNA-1273. Sample: CD4+ T cells from PBMCs cultured with HCoV-229E spike peptides, taken after COVID-19 vaccination. The receptors come from a human donor who received a COVID-19 vaccine.

This chain connects TRBV5-1 to TRBJ2-5; TRBD2 matches at 9 bases. The trim removed 0 bases at V and 5 bases at J, leaving 5 bases unmatched. The CDR3 is 15 residues long. Germline V gene data show CDR1 as SGHRS and CDR2 as YFSETQ. Here the CDR3 reads CASSLVSSGEETQYF. CDR3 nucleotide sequence: TGCGCCAGCAGCTTGGTGTCTAGCGGGGAGGAGACCCAGTACTTC.

The gene calls are TRBV7-2 and TRBJ1-4, with 8 bases lining up with TRBD1. V shed 5 bases, J shed 7 bases, and the junction held 6 bases outside the gene matches. The CDR3 loop spans 14 amino acids. The germline V gene encodes CDR1 SGHTA and CDR2 FQGNSA. The CDR3 region is CASSRTGWGEKLFF. The CDR3 DNA reads as TGTGCCAGCAGCCGGACAGGGTGGGGTGAAAAACTGTTTTTT.

The sample holds a few counts of this clone. V is TRBV5-1 and J is TRBJ1-5, with TRBD1 matching 7 bases. Germline V gene lookup returns CDR1 SGHRS and CDR2 YFSETQ. Trimming at V came to 4 bases and at J to 2 bases, leaving 3 bases not matched to a gene. This CDR3 is 14 amino acids long. The CDR3 DNA reads TGCGCCAGCAGCCCAACAGGGGGCAATCAGCCCCAGCATTTT. It encodes CASSPTGGNQPQHF.

The chain couples TRBV12-5 to TRBJ2-3, with D perhaps TRBD2 (7 bases). Trimming cost V 0 bases and J 4 bases, with 17 bases left between them. The CDR3 sequence is 17 residues long. CDR1 and CDR2 (germline): LGHNT, FRNRAP. The CDR3 region has the DNA TGTGCTAGTGGTTTGGTACTGGGGGGGGGCCTGGCAGATACGCAGTATTTT. Its translation: CASGLVLGGGLADTQYF.

The V and J genes are TRBV27 and TRBJ2-5; D remains ambiguous. The germline gives CDR1 MNHEY, CDR2 SMNVEV (reference sequence). The CDR3 is made up of 12 amino acids. V was shortened by 3 bases and J by 4 bases, with 6 bases between the two germline ends. The CDR3 DNA follows: TGTGCCAGCAGTTTCAGAGGAGAGACCCAGTACTTC. This translates into CASSFRGETQYF.

The rearrangement joins TRBV24-1 to TRBJ2-5; tentative D call: TRBD2 (5 bases). CDR1 is KGHDR and CDR2 is SFDVKD in the germline V gene. The V end lost 9 bases, the J end lost 5 bases, and 18 bases lay between the germline ends. This CDR3 is built from 14 residues. The CDR3 coding sequence is TGTGCCACCGGGTCGAAGCGGTCGTCGGAGACCCAGTACTTC. The encoded protein is CATGSKRSSETQYF.

This clone has only a few counts. The J gene is TRBJ1-4, the V gene TRBV29-1; D is ambiguous. This CDR3 region has 13 residues. Per the germline V gene, CDR1 is SQVTM and CDR2 is ANQGSEA. V was cut by 7 bases and J by 1 base, with 10 bases left in between. CDR3 in amino acids: CSAATGTNEKLFF. The CDR3 nucleotides are TGCAGCGCCGCGACTGGAACTAATGAAAAACTGTTTTTT.

The V call is TRBV9, the J call TRBJ1-2; 7 bases match TRBD1. The CDR3 totals 14 residues. The junction had 3 bases not matched to a gene; V was cut back by 4 bases and J by 0 bases. Germline assignment: CDR1 SGDLS and CDR2 YYNGEE. This CDR3 is CASSIGTANYGYTF. The CDR3 nucleotides are TGTGCCAGCAGCATCGGGACAGCTAACTATGGCTACACCTTC.

This chain links TRBV24-1 with TRBJ2-1; TRBD1 matches 7 bases. CDR1 and CDR2 from the germline V gene are KGHDR and SFDVKD. This CDR3 contains 16 residues. With V trimmed by 4 bases and J by 0 bases, 5 bases remained unmatched. In nucleotides, the CDR3 is TGTGCCACCAGTGAGAACAGGGGCAGCTCCTACAATGAGCAGTTCTTC. This sequence encodes CATSENRGSSYNEQFF.

The chain employs TRBV10-2 and TRBJ1-3, with D perhaps TRBD1 (5 bases). V lost 4 bases and J 4 bases, leaving 11 bases between the germline ends. CDR1 is WSHSY and CDR2 is SAAADI in the germline V gene. This CDR3 has 14 amino acids. CDR3 coding DNA: TGCGCCAGCAGTGTAGCAGGGTACGGAAACACCATATATTTT. This sequence encodes CASSVAGYGNTIYF.

V and J are TRBV2 and TRBJ1-1, with D perhaps TRBD1 (5 bases). V lost 4 bases and J 4 bases, leaving 16 bases between the germline ends. There are 15 residues in the CDR3. Germline CDR1 reads SNHLY; CDR2 reads FYNNEI. CDR3 DNA: TGTGCCAGCAGTGCATTTTCAGCCAGGGCCACTGAAGCTTTCTTT. Protein product: CASSAFSARATEAFF.

The sample holds a few counts of this clone. This sequence joins TRBV3-1 (or the pseudogene TRBV3-2) and TRBJ1-3; TRBD1 matches 7 bases. Germline V gene data show CDR1 as LGHDT and CDR2 as YNNKEL (reference sequence). The V and J ends lost 5 bases and 4 bases, in that order; junction bases with no gene match: 5. CDR3 length: 14 residues. The CDR3 reads CASSRGQTGNTIYF. DNA of the CDR3: TGTGCCAGCAGCAGGGGACAGACGGGAAACACCATATATTTT.

This clone was counted between two and nine times. This rearrangement joins TRBV30 to TRBJ1-2; D not resolved. In germline, CDR1 is GTSNPN, CDR2 SVGIG (reference sequence). Trimming removed 4 bases from V and 7 bases from J, with 16 bases in between. CDR3 length equals 13 residues. Here the CDR3 reads CAWKLERSGGYTF. The CDR3 nucleotides are TGTGCCTGGAAGCTGGAAAGGTCGGGTGGCTACACCTTC.

The chain joins TRBV7-8 to TRBJ1-3; unclear D gene. The CDR3 totals 12 residues. Germline assignment: CDR1 SGHVS and CDR2 FQNEAQ. Trimming took off 3 bases at V and 4 bases at J, with 4 bases between the two ends. CDR3 DNA sequence: TGTGCCAGCAGCTTGCAGGGAAACACCATATATTTT. Translation gives CASSLQGNTIYF.

This rearrangement joins TRBV6-5 to TRBJ2-5, with D perhaps TRBD2 (6 bases). Looked up from germline, CDR1 is MNHEY and CDR2 is SVGAGI. Between the trimmed V and J ends, which lost 6 bases and 2 bases, there was a span of 13 bases. CDR3 length: 14 residues. Here the CDR3 DNA reads TGTGCCAGCAGGCGGGGACTGACGCAAGAGACCCAGTACTTC. Amino acid sequence: CASRRGLTQETQYF.

V gene TRBV2 combines with J gene TRBJ2-2, with a weak D call TRBD1 (7 bases). Between the trimmed V and J ends, which lost 8 bases and 7 bases, there was a span of 11 bases. This CDR3 contains 12 residues. Per the germline V gene, CDR1 is SNHLY and CDR2 is FYNNEI. CDR3 nucleotide sequence: TGTGCCAGCCGTCAGGGGGGCGGGGAGCTGTTTTTT. Encoded protein: CASRQGGGELFF. Combining the CDR3 with reference TRBV2 and TRBJ2-2 gives the whole variable domain EPEVTQTPSHQVTQMGQEVILRCVPISNHLYFYWYRQILGQKVEFLVSFYNNEISEKSEIFDDQFSVERPDGSNFTLKIRSTKLEDSAMYFCASRQGGGELFFGEGSRLTVL.

The chain uses TRBV19 and TRBJ1-1; D unclear. The CDR3 length is 15 residues. Germline V gene lookup returns CDR1 LNHDA and CDR2 SQIVND (reference sequence). Trimming removed 7 bases from V and 7 bases from J, with 22 bases in between. The DNA of the CDR3 is TGTGCCAGTACTCCATCCGGACCCCGAGGGCATGAAGCTTTCTTT. Protein: CASTPSGPRGHEAFF.

The rearrangement links TRBV24-1 to TRBJ2-1, with TRBD1 as a possible D gene (6 bases). The length of the CDR3 is 16 residues. CDR1 and CDR2 from the germline V gene are KGHDR and SFDVKD. Trimming took off 1 base at V and 3 bases at J, with 12 bases between the two ends. DNA for the CDR3: TGTGCCACCAGTGATTTAGGGGGAAGCAACTACAATGAGCAGTTCTTC. This gives the protein CATSDLGGSNYNEQFF.

V is TRBV15 and J is TRBJ2-1, with 7 bases that match TRBD2. The CDR3 contains 15 residues. V was pared by 1 base and J by 3 bases, with 3 bases of the junction left unmatched. Per germline, CDR1 LNHNV and CDR2 YYDKDF (reference sequence). The CDR3 DNA sequence: TGTGCCACCAGCAGAGGGACTAGTCTCTACAATGAGCAGTTCTTC. This encodes CATSRGTSLYNEQFF.

J is TRBJ2-1 and V is TRBV19, with TRBD1 matching 9 bases. The CDR3 has 14 residues. The trim removed 11 bases at V and 9 bases at J, leaving 14 bases unmatched. Per the germline V gene, CDR1 is LNHDA and CDR2 is SQIVND (reference sequence). This chain's CDR3 is CAGLPGQGLGEQFF. In DNA form, the CDR3 reads TGTGCCGGATTGCCGGGACAGGGCCTGGGTGAGCAGTTCTTC.

V gene TRBV20-1 combines with J gene TRBJ1-1; 7 bases line up with TRBD1. The ends lost 3 bases at V and 1 base at J; junction bases unmatched: 5. The CDR3 contains 14 residues. Looked up from germline, CDR1 is DFQATT and CDR2 is SNEGSKA (reference sequence). CDR3 region: CSASSAGGNTEAFF. In nucleotides, the CDR3 is TGCAGTGCTAGTAGTGCAGGGGGGAACACTGAAGCTTTCTTT.

V usage is TRBV5-4 and J usage is TRBJ2-5; 8 bases are a match to TRBD2. Per germline, CDR1 SGHNT and CDR2 YYREEE (reference sequence). The V and J ends lost 7 bases and 1 base, in that order; junction bases with no gene match: 9. The CDR3 length is 15 residues. The CDR3 loop reads CASYDPSGSQETQYF. The CDR3 region has the DNA TGTGCCAGCTATGATCCTAGCGGGTCCCAAGAGACCCAGTACTTC.